The 10 T cell receptor beta chains in this list originate from one sample, sequenced in a study of neurological immune-mediated disorders. Each CDR3 protein is one row after TCRdb ran MiXCR on the 5' RACE reads. The sample records about 55,000 distinct CDR3 sequences, 3% to 4.5% being singletons. The sequenced material came from PBMCs. Receptors originate from a man aged 25-45 years with multiple sclerosis.

This clonotype occurred many times. V gene TRBV20-1 combines with J gene TRBJ1-6, with D perhaps TRBD1 (6 bases). This CDR3 comprises 15 residues. The V gene's germline CDR1 is DFQATT and CDR2 SNEGSKA (reference sequence). Trimming shortened V by 3 bases and J by 0 bases, and 9 bases separated the two germline ends. CDR3 protein: CSARTDSSYNSPLHF. The CDR3 nucleotides read TGCAGTGCTAGGACGGACAGCTCCTATAATTCACCCCTCCACTTT.

This clonotype was recorded many times. The chain combines TRBV20-1 with TRBJ1-5, with unresolved D. V was cut by 3 bases and J by 6 bases, with 9 bases left in between. Germline CDR1 is DFQATT and CDR2 is SNEGSKA (reference sequence). The CDR3 sequence is 12 residues long. The CDR3 DNA is TGCAGTGCTAGCATACGGGGTCAGCCCCAGCATTTT. Amino acids: CSASIRGQPQHF.

There are many counts of this clonotype. This chain joins TRBV12-3 or TRBV12-4 and TRBJ1-2; D gene unclear. The CDR3 has 16 amino acids. The germline V and J ends were trimmed by 3 bases and 1 base, with 15 bases remaining between them. The CDR3 DNA reads as TGTGCCAGCAGTTTGGACCGAGCGGCTGTTAACTATGGCTACACCTTC. Translating gives CASSLDRAAVNYGYTF.

The table lists this clonotype with many counts. The CDR3 DNA follows: TGTGCCAGCAGTTACCCTCCCACAGGGATGAGCAATCAGCCCCAGCATTTT. This codes for CASSYPPTGMSNQPQHF. The gene calls are TRBV6-6 and TRBJ1-5, with D possibly TRBD1 on 6 matching bases. CDR3 length equals 17 residues. V lost 2 bases, J lost 1 base, and 15 bases lay in between. Germline-derived CDR1 and CDR2 are MNHNY and SVGAGI (reference sequence).

The table lists this clonotype with a few counts. V gene TRBV18 combines with J gene TRBJ2-1; 10 bases map to TRBD2. Trimming cost V 6 bases and J 0 bases; bases outside gene matches: 2. This CDR3 spans 15 amino acids. CDR1 is KGHSH, CDR2 LQKENI, per germline. The CDR3 protein is CASSSSGSSYNEQFF. The CDR3 coding sequence is TGTGCCAGCTCGTCTAGCGGGAGCTCCTACAATGAGCAGTTCTTC.

In its sample, this clonotype was seen many times. The rearrangement joins TRBV6-5 to TRBJ2-3; possibly TRBD2 for D (5 bases). The germline V and J ends were trimmed by 4 bases and 10 bases, with 21 bases remaining between them. This CDR3 is 15 amino acids long. Germline values: CDR1 MNHEY, CDR2 SVGAGI. As DNA, the CDR3 is TGTGCCAGCAGTTCGATTCAAGAAAAGAGGGAAGCGCAGTATTTT. It specifies CASSSIQEKREAQYF.

This clonotype was seen many times. V gene TRBV29-1 combines with J gene TRBJ1-1; tentatively, D is TRBD1 (5 bases). The V and J ends lost 4 bases and 5 bases respectively, with 14 bases between them. The CDR3 consists of 13 residues. Germline lookup yields CDR1 SQVTM and CDR2 ANQGSEA. The CDR3 DNA reads TGCAGCGTTGCTGGGGGGGAATGGACTGAAGCTTTCTTT. Translated, it gives CSVAGGEWTEAFF.

This clonotype came up many times. J is TRBJ2-6 and V is TRBV20-1; D tentatively reads TRBD1 or TRBD2 (6 bases each). V shed 0 bases and J shed 4 bases, with 13 bases lying between them. Germline loops: CDR1 DFQATT, CDR2 SNEGSKA (reference sequence). This CDR3 has 16 residues. The CDR3 here is CSAREFGGEGANVLTF. Here the CDR3 DNA reads TGCAGTGCTAGAGAGTTCGGGGGCGAAGGGGCCAACGTCCTGACTTTC.

This clonotype occurred many times. The chain's CDR3 is CSARRVSGANEQFF. The CDR3 DNA reads as TGCAGTGCTAGGCGTGTTAGCGGGGCAAATGAGCAGTTCTTC. The chain is built from TRBV20-1 and TRBJ2-1; TRBD2 matches at 8 bases. V shed 3 bases, J shed 7 bases, and the junction held 8 bases outside the gene matches. CDR1 is DFQATT, CDR2 SNEGSKA, per germline (reference sequence). There are 14 residues in the CDR3.

This clonotype was found many times. CDR3 coding DNA: TGTGCCAGCAGCGCCTCAGAATTCAGCAATCAGCCCCAGCATTTT. It yields the protein CASSASEFSNQPQHF. The chain links TRBV9 to TRBJ1-5, with D hard to call. V lost 3 bases, J lost 1 base, and 11 bases lay in between. Germline values: CDR1 SGDLS, CDR2 YYNGEE. This CDR3 has 15 amino acids. Drawing the rest from reference TRBV9 and TRBJ1-5, the complete variable domain is DSGVTQTPKHLITATGQRVTLRCSPRSGDLSVYWYQQSLDQGLQFLIQYYNGEERAKGNILERFSAQQFPDLHSELNLSSLELGDSALYFCASSASEFSNQPQHFGDGTRLSIL.